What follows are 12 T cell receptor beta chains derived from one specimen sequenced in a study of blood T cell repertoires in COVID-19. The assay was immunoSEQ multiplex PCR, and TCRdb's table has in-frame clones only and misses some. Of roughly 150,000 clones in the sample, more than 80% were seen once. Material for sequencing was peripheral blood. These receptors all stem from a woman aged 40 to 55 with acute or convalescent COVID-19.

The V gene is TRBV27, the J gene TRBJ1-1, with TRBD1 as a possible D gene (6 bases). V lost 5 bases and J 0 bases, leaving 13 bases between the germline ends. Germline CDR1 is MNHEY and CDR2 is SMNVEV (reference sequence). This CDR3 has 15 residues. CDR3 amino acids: CASSKDRILNTEAFF. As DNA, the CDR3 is TGTGCCAGCAGTAAAGACAGGATCCTGAACACTGAAGCTTTCTTT.

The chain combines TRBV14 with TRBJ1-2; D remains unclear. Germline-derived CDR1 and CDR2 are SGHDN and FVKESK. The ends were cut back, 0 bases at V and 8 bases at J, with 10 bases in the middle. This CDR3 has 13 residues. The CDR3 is CASSQERLRGYTF. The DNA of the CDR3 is TGTGCCAGCAGCCAAGAACGACTACGAGGCTACACCTTC.

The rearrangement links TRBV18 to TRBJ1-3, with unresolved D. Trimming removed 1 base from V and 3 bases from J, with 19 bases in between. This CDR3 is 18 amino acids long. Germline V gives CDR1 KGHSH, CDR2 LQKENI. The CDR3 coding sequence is TGTGCCAGCTCACCACGTTTGGACGGGCCTAGCGTTGGAAACACCATATATTTT. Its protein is CASSPRLDGPSVGNTIYF.

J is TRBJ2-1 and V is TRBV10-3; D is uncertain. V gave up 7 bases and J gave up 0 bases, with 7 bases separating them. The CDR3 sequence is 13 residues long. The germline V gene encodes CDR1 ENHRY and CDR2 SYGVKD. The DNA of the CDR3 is TGTGCCATCAAGGAGAGCTCCTACAATGAGCAGTTCTTC. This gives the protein CAIKESSYNEQFF.

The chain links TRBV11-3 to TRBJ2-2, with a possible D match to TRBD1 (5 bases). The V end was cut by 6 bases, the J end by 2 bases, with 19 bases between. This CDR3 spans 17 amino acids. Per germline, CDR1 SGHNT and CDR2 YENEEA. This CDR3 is CASSSGWGPNNTGELFF. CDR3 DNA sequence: TGTGCCAGCAGTTCAGGCTGGGGCCCCAATAACACCGGGGAGCTGTTTTTT.

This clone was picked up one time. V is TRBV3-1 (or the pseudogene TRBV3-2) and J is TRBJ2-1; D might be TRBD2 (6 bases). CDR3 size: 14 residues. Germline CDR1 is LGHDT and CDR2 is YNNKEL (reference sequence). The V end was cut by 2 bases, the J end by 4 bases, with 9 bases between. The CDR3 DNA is TGTGCCAGCAGCCAAACGGAGGGATACAATGAGCAGTTCTTC. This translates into CASSQTEGYNEQFF.

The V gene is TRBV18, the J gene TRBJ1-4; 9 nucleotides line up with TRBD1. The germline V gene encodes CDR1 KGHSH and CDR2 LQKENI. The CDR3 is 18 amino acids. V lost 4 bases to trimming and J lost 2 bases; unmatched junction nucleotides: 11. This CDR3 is CASSLPGQGILTNEKLFF. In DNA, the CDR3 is TGTGCCAGCTCACTACCGGGACAGGGAATCCTGACTAATGAAAAACTGTTTTTT.

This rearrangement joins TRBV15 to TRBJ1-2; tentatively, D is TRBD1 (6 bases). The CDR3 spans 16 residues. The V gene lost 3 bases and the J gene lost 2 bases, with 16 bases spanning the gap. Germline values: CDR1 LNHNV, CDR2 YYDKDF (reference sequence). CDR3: CATSRTGTGSNYGYTF. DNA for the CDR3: TGTGCCACCAGCAGGACCGGTACAGGGTCCAACTATGGCTACACCTTC.

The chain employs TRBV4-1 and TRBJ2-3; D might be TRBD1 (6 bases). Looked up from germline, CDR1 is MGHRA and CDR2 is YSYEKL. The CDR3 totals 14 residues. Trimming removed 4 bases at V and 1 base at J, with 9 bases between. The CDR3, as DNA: TGCGCCAGCAGCCGCGGACAGCGCACAGATACGCAGTATTTT. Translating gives CASSRGQRTDTQYF.

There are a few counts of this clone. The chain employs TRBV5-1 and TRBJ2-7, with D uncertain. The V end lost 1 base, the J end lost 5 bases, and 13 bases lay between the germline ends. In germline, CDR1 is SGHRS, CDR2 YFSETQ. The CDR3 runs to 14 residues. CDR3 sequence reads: CASSLYERSDEQYF. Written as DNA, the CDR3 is TGCGCCAGCAGCTTGTACGAGAGGTCCGACGAGCAGTACTTC.

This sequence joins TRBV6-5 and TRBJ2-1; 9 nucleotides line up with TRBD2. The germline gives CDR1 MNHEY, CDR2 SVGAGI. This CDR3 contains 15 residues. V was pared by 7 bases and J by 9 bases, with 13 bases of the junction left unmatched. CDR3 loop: CASTIIAGEGGEQFF. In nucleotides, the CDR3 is TGTGCCAGCACTATCATAGCGGGGGAGGGGGGTGAGCAGTTCTTC.

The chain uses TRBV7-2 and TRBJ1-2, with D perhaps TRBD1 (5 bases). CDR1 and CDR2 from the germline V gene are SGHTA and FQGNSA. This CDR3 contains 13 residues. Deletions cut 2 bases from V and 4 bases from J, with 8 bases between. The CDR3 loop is CASSLSQGYGYTF. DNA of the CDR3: TGTGCCAGCAGCTTATCGCAGGGCTATGGCTACACCTTC.